This T cell receptor (beta chain) was found in a study of cytomegalovirus exposure and HLA in healthy donors. The donors gave bone marrow, and they were healthy. Study findings and constraints: CMV antigen specificity of a few CMV-associated chains was confirmed in vitro.

V lost 5 bases to trimming and J lost 4 bases; unmatched junction nucleotides: 1. This CDR3 has 12 residues. Germline loops: CDR1 WSHSY, CDR2 SAAADI. The PCR contained 60 Vbeta and 13 Jbeta primers. Clones were sequenced by immunoSEQ multiplex PCR, and TCRdb holds only the in-frame ones, with some missing. The sample records approximately 190,000 clones, 65% to 85% being singletons. Comment on this clone: What it recognizes is unknown.

The material sequenced was PBMCs. This receptor was identified in a man in his forties in good health and CMV-seropositive. The rearrangement uses TRBV10-2 and TRBJ1-1, with 7 bases fitting TRBD1. For the CDR3, the DNA is TGCGCCAGCAGTCACAGGGGCACTGAAGCTTTCTTT. This sequence encodes CASSHRGTEAFF.